The text below deals with one T cell receptor (beta chain). TCRdb's copy holds only in-frame clones and misses some; the assay was immunoSEQ multiplex PCR. Found here are fewer than 95,000 clones, approximately 86% of them singletons; the top ten hold about 16%. These data come from a study of blood T cell repertoires in COVID-19. V lost 0 bases, J lost 1 base, and 9 bases lay in between. CDR3 size: 15 residues. Germline CDR1 is SGHRS and CDR2 is YFSETQ. Sequenced input: peripheral blood. This chain connects TRBV5-1 to TRBJ2-3; the D is unclear. The receptor comes from a male donor with acute or convalescent COVID-19. DNA of the CDR3: TGCGCCAGCAGCTTGGGGGCTACGGGCACAGATACGCAGTATTTT. The encoded protein is CASSLGATGTDTQYF.